This T cell receptor (beta chain) was sequenced during a study of blood T cell repertoires in COVID-19. Study-level information: Acute and convalescent COVID-19 samples came from the United States, Italy and Spain. PBMCs, B-cell-depleted T cells, or T cells provided the cDNA or gDNA that made up the material.

In the original analysis: Reference gene primer amplification gave nucleated cell count estimates. Profiling relied on immunoSEQ multiplex PCR, and the TCRdb table lists in-frame clones only, not all of them. The DNA was the basis for D and trimming; V, J and clone size are from that table. The data hold 85,000 to 95,000 clones, with 80% to 90% observed a single time. J lost 4 bases, V lost 4 bases, and 13 bases had no gene match. The CDR3 sequence is 16 residues long. CDR1 and CDR2 from the germline V gene are SGHRS and YFSETQ. The chain carries TRBV5-1 and TRBJ2-5; TRBD2 matches 7 bases. The sequenced sample was peripheral blood. The sequence was collected from a woman aged 80 or over with acute or convalescent COVID-19. CDR3 in DNA: TGCGCCAGCAGCGCCCCTAGCGGAGCTACCCGAGAGACCCAGTACTTC. Translated, it gives CASSAPSGATRETQYF.